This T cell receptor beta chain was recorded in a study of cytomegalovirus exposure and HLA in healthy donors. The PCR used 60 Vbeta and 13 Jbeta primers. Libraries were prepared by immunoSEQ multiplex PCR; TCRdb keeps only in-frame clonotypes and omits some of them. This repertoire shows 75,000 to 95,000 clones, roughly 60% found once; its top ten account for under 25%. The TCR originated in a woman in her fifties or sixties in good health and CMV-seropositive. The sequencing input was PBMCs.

The CDR3 DNA reads as TGTGCCAGCAGCGCTCCGGGGTTCGGCTACACCTTC. Translation gives CASSAPGFGYTF. The V call is TRBV7-9, the J call TRBJ1-2; no reliable D call. The CDR3 covers 12 residues. V was clipped by 5 bases and J by 8 bases, with 12 bases between them. The germline gives CDR1 SEHNR, CDR2 FQNEAQ (reference sequence).